Listed below are T cell receptor beta chains from one sample, sequenced in a study of cytomegalovirus exposure and HLA in healthy donors. The repertoire was sequenced with immunoSEQ multiplex PCR; TCRdb's copy has only in-frame clones and lacks some. The repertoire holds approximately 170,000 clones, roughly 80% seen once, with around 3.3% in the top ten. Specimen: PBMCs. The origin of the receptors is a woman aged 25 to 39 in good health and CMV-seropositive. Each CDR3 is given with its conserved first and last residue. D genes are given only for firm matches. Rows give clone size only sometimes, using once, few, many, or a class for an expanded clone.

d_call,clone_size,v_call,j_call,cdr3_aa,cdr3_nt
TRBD2,.,TRBV5-1,TRBJ2-7,CASSAGGPGEQYF,TGCGCCAGCAGCGCGGGAGGGCCGGGGGAGCAGTACTTC
.,.,TRBV11-3,TRBJ2-1,CASSLDNLRGEQFF,TGTGCCAGCAGCTTAGATAACCTGCGTGGTGAGCAGTTCTTC
TRBD1,.,TRBV5-1,TRBJ1-3,CASSLEGQGYGNTIYF,TGCGCCAGCAGCTTGGAAGGACAGGGTTATGGAAACACCATATATTTT
TRBD1,.,TRBV5-6,TRBJ2-7,CASSIGQGFYEQYF,TGTGCCAGCAGCATCGGACAGGGGTTCTACGAGCAGTACTTC
.,few,TRBV10-1,TRBJ2-7,CASPTDFQYF,TGCGCCAGCCCGACAGATTTTCAGTACTTC
.,few,TRBV5-1,TRBJ2-1,CASSRDIEGEEQFF,TGCGCCAGCAGCAGGGACATAGAGGGGGAGGAGCAGTTCTTC
.,.,TRBV7-9,TRBJ2-7,CASSRQGYEQYF,TGTGCCAGCAGCCGTCAGGGGTACGAGCAGTACTTC
TRBD1,.,TRBV6-1,TRBJ2-7,CASSGPYDRGLGEQYF,TGTGCCAGCAGTGGCCCGTACGACAGGGGGCTGGGGGAGCAGTACTTC
.,.,TRBV19,TRBJ2-3,CASRSHRFGTDTQYF,TGTGCCAGTAGGTCTCACCGGTTCGGCACAGATACGCAGTATTTT
TRBD1,.,TRBV5-1,TRBJ2-7,CASGTGGGYEQYF,TGCGCCAGCGGGACAGGGGGCGGATACGAGCAGTACTTC
TRBD1,few,TRBV7-7,TRBJ2-3,CASSYGTGASDTQYF,TGTGCTAGCAGCTACGGGACAGGGGCATCAGATACGCAGTATTTT
.,.,TRBV7-9,TRBJ2-7,CASSPSRAGRPLEQYF,TGTGCCAGCAGCCCCTCGCGGGCTGGCCGACCTTTGGAGCAGTACTTC
.,.,TRBV7-9,TRBJ2-1,CASSLTRTRQDEQFF,TGTGCCAGCAGCTTGACAAGGACCCGACAGGATGAGCAGTTCTTC
TRBD2,.,TRBV4-1,TRBJ2-1,CASSQGGGEGWNEQFF,TGCGCCAGCAGCCAGGGAGGCGGGGAGGGCTGGAATGAGCAGTTCTTC
TRBD2,.,TRBV2,TRBJ2-7,CASLPATNLAELSYEQYF,TGTGCCAGCCTCCCCGCCACGAATCTAGCGGAACTCTCCTACGAGCAGTACTTC
.,.,TRBV7-9,TRBJ2-1,CASIPRGASYNEQFF,TGTGCCAGCATCCCACGGGGAGCTTCCTACAATGAGCAGTTCTTC
TRBD2,.,TRBV5-6,TRBJ2-1,CASSLMGLAGVNEQFF,TGTGCCAGCAGCTTGATGGGGCTAGCGGGAGTCAATGAGCAGTTCTTC
.,.,TRBV11-2,TRBJ1-3,CASSLGGPSGNTIYF,TGTGCCAGCAGCTTGGGAGGACCCTCTGGAAACACCATATATTTT
TRBD1,.,TRBV2,TRBJ1-4,CASIPGQAPRGEKLFF,TGTGCCAGCATACCGGGACAGGCCCCGCGGGGTGAAAAACTGTTTTTT
TRBD2,few,TRBV4-2,TRBJ2-5,CASSQDTSGMGETQYF,TGTGCCAGCAGCCAAGATACCAGCGGGATGGGGGAGACCCAGTACTTC
.,.,TRBV19,TRBJ2-7,CASSTGQSYEQYF,TGTGCCAGTAGTACAGGACAATCCTACGAGCAGTACTTC
TRBD1,.,TRBV6-6,TRBJ2-7,CASSYLGQESYEQYF,TGTGCCAGCAGTTACCTCGGACAGGAATCCTACGAGCAGTACTTC
.,.,TRBV5-6,TRBJ1-1,CASSLVVRRGDTEAFF,TGTGCCAGCAGCTTGGTGGTCCGGCGGGGCGACACTGAAGCTTTCTTT
TRBD2,.,TRBV7-8,TRBJ2-7,CASRATTSGSYEQYF,TGTGCCAGCAGAGCTACAACTAGCGGGAGTTACGAGCAGTACTTC
TRBD2,.,TRBV28,TRBJ2-3,CASRRRLAGGNADTQYF,TGTGCCAGCAGGCGGAGACTAGCGGGAGGGAACGCAGATACGCAGTATTTT
.,.,TRBV20-1,TRBJ1-1,CSASSYTEAFF,TGCAGTGCTTCGTCCTACACTGAAGCTTTCTTT
.,once,TRBV2,TRBJ1-5,CASSGGETGQPQHF,TGTGCCAGCAGTGGGGGGGAGACCGGTCAGCCCCAGCATTTT
TRBD1,.,TRBV6-5,TRBJ2-7,CASGSFRGQHEQYF,TGTGCCAGCGGGAGTTTCAGGGGGCAACACGAGCAGTACTTC
TRBD2,.,TRBV27,TRBJ2-2,CASSPLTSGSAGELFF,TGTGCCAGCAGTCCCCTTACTAGCGGGAGCGCCGGGGAGCTGTTTTTT
TRBD1,.,TRBV5-6,TRBJ1-2,CASSSPGQGGGYTF,TGTGCCAGCAGCTCTCCGGGACAGGGGGGAGGCTACACCTTC
.,.,TRBV6-1,TRBJ2-7,CASSEALPGTYEQYF,TGTGCCAGCAGTGAAGCGCTTCCAGGTACCTACGAGCAGTACTTC
.,.,TRBV5-1,TRBJ1-1,CASRRGTSTEAFF,TGCGCCAGCAGAAGAGGTACGAGCACTGAAGCTTTCTTT
TRBD1,.,TRBV5-5,TRBJ2-5,CASSWDRDQETQYF,TGTGCCAGCAGCTGGGACAGGGACCAAGAGACCCAGTACTTC
TRBD1,few,TRBV25-1,TRBJ1-1,CASSAPYRGGTEAFF,TGTGCCAGCAGTGCCCCGTACAGGGGGGGTACTGAAGCTTTCTTT
.,.,TRBV7-9,TRBJ2-1,CASSSNSYNEQFF,TGTGCCAGCAGCTCGAACAGCTACAATGAGCAGTTCTTC
.,.,TRBV7-7,TRBJ2-1,CASSLGEASYNEQFF,TGTGCTAGCAGCCTGGGAGAGGCCAGCTACAATGAGCAGTTCTTC
.,.,TRBV30,TRBJ1-1,CAWSVWQGTEAFF,TGTGCCTGGAGTGTTTGGCAGGGCACTGAAGCTTTCTTT
TRBD2,.,TRBV28,TRBJ2-1,CASWSGSINEQFF,TGTGCCAGCTGGAGCGGGAGTATTAATGAGCAGTTCTTC
TRBD1,.,TRBV19,TRBJ1-3,CASSRLRDRVSGNTIYF,TGTGCCAGTAGTAGGCTCCGGGACAGGGTCTCTGGAAACACCATATATTTT
TRBD2,.,TRBV7-2,TRBJ2-1,CASSEFPSGTSRNEQFF,TGTGCCAGCAGCGAGTTTCCATCCGGGACTAGTCGAAATGAGCAGTTCTTC
TRBD1,.,TRBV7-2,TRBJ2-7,CASSLPGGYEQYF,TGTGCCAGCAGCTTGCCAGGGGGCTACGAGCAGTACTTC
.,.,TRBV14,TRBJ2-4,CASSQDFGDRFSLLRGKNIQYF,TGTGCCAGCAGCCAAGATTTTGGAGACAGGTTCTCCCTCTTGAGGGGCAAAAACATTCAGTACTTC
.,.,TRBV27,TRBJ2-7,CASSTGNSYEQYF,TGTGCCAGCAGTACCGGGAATTCCTACGAGCAGTACTTC
TRBD1,.,TRBV6-5,TRBJ1-5,CASGADRGANQPQHF,TGTGCCAGCGGGGCGGACAGGGGGGCTAATCAGCCCCAGCATTTT
TRBD1,.,TRBV5-6,TRBJ1-6,CASSLGRDRGWVSPLHF,TGTGCCAGCAGCCTAGGACGGGACAGGGGATGGGTTTCACCCCTCCACTTT
.,once,TRBV7-2,TRBJ2-2,CASSLQGRSGELFF,TGTGCCAGCAGCTTACAGGGCAGGTCCGGGGAGCTGTTTTTT
TRBD2,once,TRBV7-7,TRBJ2-1,CASSLAGGNNEQFF,TGTGCCAGCAGTTTAGCGGGAGGGAACAATGAGCAGTTCTTC
TRBD1,.,TRBV4-1,TRBJ1-1,CASSQVGTELTEAFF,TGCGCCAGCAGCCAAGTCGGGACAGAACTAACTGAAGCTTTCTTT